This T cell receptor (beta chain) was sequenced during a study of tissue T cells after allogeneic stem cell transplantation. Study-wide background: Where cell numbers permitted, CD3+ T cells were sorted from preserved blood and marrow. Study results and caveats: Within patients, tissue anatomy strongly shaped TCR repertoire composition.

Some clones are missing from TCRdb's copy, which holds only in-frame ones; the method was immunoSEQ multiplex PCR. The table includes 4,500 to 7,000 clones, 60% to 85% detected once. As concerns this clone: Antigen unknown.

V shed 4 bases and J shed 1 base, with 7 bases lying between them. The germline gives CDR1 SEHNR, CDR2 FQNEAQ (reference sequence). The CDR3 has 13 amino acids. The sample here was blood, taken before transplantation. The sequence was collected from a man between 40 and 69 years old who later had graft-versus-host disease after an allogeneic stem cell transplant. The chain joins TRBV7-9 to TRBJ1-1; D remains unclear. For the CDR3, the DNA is TGTGCCAGCAGCTCTCTCAGGAACACTGAAGCTTTCTTT. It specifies CASSSLRNTEAFF.